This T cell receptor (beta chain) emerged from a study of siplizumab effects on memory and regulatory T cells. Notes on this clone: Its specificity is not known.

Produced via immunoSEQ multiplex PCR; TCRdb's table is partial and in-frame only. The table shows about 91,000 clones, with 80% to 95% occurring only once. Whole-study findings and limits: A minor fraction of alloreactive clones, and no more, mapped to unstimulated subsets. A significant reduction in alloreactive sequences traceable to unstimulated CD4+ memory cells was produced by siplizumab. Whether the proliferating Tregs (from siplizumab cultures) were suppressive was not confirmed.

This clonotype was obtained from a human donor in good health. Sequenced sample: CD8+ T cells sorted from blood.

CDR3 amino acids: CASSLSSEQYF. Written as DNA, the CDR3 is TGTGCCAGCAGCTTAAGTTCCGAGCAGTACTTC. The V and J genes are TRBV7-9 and TRBJ2-7; no definite D call. The CDR3 contains 11 residues. The germline V gene has CDR1 SEHNR and CDR2 FQNEAQ (reference sequence). Trimming took 2 bases from V and 6 from J, leaving 5 bases between them.